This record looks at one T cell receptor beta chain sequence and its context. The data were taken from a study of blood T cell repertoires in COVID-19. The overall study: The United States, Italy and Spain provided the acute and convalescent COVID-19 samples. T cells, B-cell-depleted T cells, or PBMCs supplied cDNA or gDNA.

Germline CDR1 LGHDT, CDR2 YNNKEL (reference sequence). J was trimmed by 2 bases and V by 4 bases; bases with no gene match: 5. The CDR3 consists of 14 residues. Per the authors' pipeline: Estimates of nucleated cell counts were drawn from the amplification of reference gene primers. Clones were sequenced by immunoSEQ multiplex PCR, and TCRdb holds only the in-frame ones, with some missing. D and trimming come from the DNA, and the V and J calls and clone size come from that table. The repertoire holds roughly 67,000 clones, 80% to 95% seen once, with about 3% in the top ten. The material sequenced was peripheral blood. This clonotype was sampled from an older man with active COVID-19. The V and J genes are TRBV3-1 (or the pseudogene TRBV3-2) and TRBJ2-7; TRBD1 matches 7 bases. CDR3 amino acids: CASSRTGETYEQYF. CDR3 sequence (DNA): TGTGCCAGCAGCCGGACAGGCGAGACCTACGAGCAGTACTTC.